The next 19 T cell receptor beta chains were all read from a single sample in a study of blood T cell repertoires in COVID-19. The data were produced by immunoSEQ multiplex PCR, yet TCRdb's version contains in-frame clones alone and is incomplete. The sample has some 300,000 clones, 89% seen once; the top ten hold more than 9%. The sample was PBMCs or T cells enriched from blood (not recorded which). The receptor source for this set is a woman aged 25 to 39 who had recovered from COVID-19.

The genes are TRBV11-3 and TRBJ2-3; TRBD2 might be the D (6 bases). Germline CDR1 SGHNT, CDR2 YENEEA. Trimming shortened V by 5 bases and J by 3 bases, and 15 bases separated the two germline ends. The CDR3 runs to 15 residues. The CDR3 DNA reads TGTGCCAGCAGCCCATCTCGGGGGAATACAGATACGCAGTATTTT. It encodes CASSPSRGNTDTQYF. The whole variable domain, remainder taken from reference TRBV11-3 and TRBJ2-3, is EAGVVQSPRYKIIEKKQPVAFWCNPISGHNTLYWYLQNLGQGPELLIRYENEEAVDDSQLPKDRFSAERLKGVDSTLKIQPAELGDSAVYLCASSPSRGNTDTQYFGPGTRLTVL.

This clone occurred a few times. Here the CDR3 reads CATSDQRESGELFF. CDR3 nucleotides: TGTGCCACCAGTGATCAGCGGGAGTCCGGGGAGCTGTTTTTT. This rearrangement joins TRBV24-1 to TRBJ2-2; TRBD2 agrees at 8 bases. The CDR3 length is 14 residues. V was pared by 3 bases and J by 6 bases, with 2 bases of the junction left unmatched. Germline CDR1 is KGHDR and CDR2 is SFDVKD.

As DNA, the CDR3 is TGCGCCAGCAGCTTGGCCTTTAGAGGGCTCGTTGATACGCAGTATTTT. Amino acid sequence: CASSLAFRGLVDTQYF. The chain couples TRBV5-1 to TRBJ2-3, with D tentatively TRBD2 (5 bases). This CDR3 has 16 amino acids. The germline V and J ends were trimmed by 0 bases and 6 bases, with 17 bases remaining between them. Per the germline V gene, CDR1 is SGHRS and CDR2 is YFSETQ.

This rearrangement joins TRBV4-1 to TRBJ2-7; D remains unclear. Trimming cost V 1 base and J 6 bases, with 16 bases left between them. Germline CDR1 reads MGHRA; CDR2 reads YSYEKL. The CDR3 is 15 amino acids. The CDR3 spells CASSQGTVVVGEQYF. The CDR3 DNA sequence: TGCGCCAGCAGCCAAGGAACAGTGGTAGTTGGCGAGCAGTACTTC.

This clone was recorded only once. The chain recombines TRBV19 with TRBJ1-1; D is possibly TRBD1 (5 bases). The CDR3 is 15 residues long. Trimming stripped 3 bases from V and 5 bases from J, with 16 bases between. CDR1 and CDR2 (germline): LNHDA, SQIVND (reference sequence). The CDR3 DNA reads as TGTGCCAGTAGTATGACCCCCTTAGGGGTTACTGAAGCTTTCTTT. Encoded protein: CASSMTPLGVTEAFF.

The CDR3 DNA is TGTGCCAGCAGCCCCCGACTAGCTGACACCGGGGAGCTGTTTTTT. This codes for CASSPRLADTGELFF. The chain couples TRBV9 to TRBJ2-2; 7 bases line up with TRBD2. Germline V gives CDR1 SGDLS, CDR2 YYNGEE. The CDR3 is 15 amino acids. J lost 3 bases, V lost 4 bases, and 6 bases had no gene match.

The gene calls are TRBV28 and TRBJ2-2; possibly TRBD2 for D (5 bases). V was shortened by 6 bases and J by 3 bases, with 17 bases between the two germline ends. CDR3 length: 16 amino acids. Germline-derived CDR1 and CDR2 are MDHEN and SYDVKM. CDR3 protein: CASSNQENGDTGELFF. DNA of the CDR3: TGTGCCAGCAGCAACCAGGAGAACGGGGACACCGGGGAGCTGTTTTTT. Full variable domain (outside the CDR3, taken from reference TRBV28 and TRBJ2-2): DVKVTQSSRYLVKRTGEKVFLECVQDMDHENMFWYRQDPGLGLRLIYFSYDVKMKEKGDIPEGYSVSREKKERFSLILESASTNQTSMYLCASSNQENGDTGELFFGEGSRLTVL.

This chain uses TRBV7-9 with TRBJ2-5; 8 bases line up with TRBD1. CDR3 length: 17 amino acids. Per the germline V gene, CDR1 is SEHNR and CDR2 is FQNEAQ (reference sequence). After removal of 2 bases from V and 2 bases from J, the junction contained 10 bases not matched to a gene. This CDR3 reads CASSLFTGGMGQETQYF. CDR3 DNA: TGTGCCAGCAGCTTATTTACAGGGGGAATGGGTCAAGAGACCCAGTACTTC.

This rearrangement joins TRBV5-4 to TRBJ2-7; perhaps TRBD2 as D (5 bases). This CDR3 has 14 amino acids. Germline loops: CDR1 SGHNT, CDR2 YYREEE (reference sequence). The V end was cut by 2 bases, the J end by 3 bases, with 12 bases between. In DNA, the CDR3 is TGTGCCAGCAGCTTCGGGGAGCGCGGCTACGAGCAGTACTTC. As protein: CASSFGERGYEQYF. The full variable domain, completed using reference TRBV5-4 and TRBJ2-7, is ETGVTQSPTHLIKTRGQQVTLRCSSQSGHNTVSWYQQALGQGPQFIFQYYREEENGRGNFPPRFSGLQFPNYSSELNVNALELDDSALYLCASSFGERGYEQYFGPGTRLTVT.

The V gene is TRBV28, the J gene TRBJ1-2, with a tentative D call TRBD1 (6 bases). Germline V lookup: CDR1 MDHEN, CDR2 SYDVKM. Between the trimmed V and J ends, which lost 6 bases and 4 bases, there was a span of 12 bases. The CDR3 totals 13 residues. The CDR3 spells CASRRTDGYGYTF. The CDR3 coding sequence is TGTGCCAGCAGGCGGACAGATGGCTATGGCTACACCTTC.

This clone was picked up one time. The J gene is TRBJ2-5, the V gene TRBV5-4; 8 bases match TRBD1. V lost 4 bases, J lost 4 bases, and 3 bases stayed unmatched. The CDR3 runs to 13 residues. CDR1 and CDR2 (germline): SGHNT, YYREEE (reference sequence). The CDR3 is CASSPQGAETQYF. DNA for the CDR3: TGTGCCAGCAGCCCCCAGGGGGCAGAGACCCAGTACTTC.

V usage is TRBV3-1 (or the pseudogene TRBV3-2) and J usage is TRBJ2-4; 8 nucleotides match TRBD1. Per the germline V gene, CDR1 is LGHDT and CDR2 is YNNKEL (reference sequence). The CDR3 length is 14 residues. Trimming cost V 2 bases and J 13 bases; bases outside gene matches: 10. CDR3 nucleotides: TGTGCCAGCAGCCAATCCGGGCAGGGGGCCCCACAGTACTTC. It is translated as CASSQSGQGAPQYF.

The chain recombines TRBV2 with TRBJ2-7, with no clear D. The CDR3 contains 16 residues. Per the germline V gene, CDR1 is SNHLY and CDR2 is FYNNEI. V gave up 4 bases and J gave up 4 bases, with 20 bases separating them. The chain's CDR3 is CASSVPPETASYEQYF. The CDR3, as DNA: TGTGCCAGCAGTGTCCCCCCGGAAACAGCCTCTTACGAGCAGTACTTC.

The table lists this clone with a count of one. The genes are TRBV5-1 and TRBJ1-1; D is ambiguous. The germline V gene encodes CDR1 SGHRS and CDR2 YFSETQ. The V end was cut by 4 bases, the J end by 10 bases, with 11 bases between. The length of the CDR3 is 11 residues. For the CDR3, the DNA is TGCGCCAGCAGCCTTGAGGATGGAGCTTTCTTT. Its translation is CASSLEDGAFF.

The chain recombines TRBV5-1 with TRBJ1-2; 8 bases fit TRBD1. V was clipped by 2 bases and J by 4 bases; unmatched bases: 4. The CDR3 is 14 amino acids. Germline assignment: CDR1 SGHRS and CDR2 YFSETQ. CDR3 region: CASSFDRGAYGYTF. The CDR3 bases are TGCGCCAGCAGCTTCGACAGGGGCGCCTATGGCTACACCTTC.

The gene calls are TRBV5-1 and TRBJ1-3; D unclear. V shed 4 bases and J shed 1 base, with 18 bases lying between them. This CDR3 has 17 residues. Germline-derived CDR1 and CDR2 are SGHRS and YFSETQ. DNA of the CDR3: TGCGCCAGCAGCCCGGTTCAGGACGGCGGGTCTGGAAACACCATATATTTT. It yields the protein CASSPVQDGGSGNTIYF.

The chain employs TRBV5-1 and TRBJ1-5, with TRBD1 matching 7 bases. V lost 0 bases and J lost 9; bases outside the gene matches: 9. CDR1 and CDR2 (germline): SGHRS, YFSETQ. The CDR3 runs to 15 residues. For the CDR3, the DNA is TGCGCCAGCAGCTTGGACGGGACAGTGGGGTTGCCCCAGCATTTT. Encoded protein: CASSLDGTVGLPQHF.

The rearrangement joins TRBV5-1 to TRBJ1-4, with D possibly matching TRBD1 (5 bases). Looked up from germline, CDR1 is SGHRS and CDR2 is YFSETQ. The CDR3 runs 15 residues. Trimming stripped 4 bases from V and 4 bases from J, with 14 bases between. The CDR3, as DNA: TGCGCCAGCAGCGGGGGACTGTTTAATAATGAAAAACTGTTTTTT. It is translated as CASSGGLFNNEKLFF.

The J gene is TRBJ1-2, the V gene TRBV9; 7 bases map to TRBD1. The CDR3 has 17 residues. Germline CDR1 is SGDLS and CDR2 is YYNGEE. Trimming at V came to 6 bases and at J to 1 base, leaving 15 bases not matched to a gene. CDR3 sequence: CASTLMDTGDVNYGYTF. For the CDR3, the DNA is TGTGCCAGCACTTTAATGGATACAGGGGACGTTAACTATGGCTACACCTTC. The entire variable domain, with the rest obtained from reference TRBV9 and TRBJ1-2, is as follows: DSGVTQTPKHLITATGQRVTLRCSPRSGDLSVYWYQQSLDQGLQFLIQYYNGEERAKGNILERFSAQQFPDLHSELNLSSLELGDSALYFCASTLMDTGDVNYGYTFGSGTRLTVV.